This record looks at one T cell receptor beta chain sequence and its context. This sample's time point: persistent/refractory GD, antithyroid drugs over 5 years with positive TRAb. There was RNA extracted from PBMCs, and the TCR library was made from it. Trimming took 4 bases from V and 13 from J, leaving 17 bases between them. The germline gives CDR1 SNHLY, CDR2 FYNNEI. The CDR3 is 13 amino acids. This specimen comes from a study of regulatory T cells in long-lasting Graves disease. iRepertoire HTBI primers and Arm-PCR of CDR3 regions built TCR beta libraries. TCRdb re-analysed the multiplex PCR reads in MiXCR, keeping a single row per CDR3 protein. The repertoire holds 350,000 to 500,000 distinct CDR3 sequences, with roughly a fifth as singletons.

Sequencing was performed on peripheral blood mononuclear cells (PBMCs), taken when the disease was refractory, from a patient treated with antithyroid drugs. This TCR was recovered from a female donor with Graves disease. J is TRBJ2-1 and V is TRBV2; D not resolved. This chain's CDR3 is CASSVDIKRTQFF. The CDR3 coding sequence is TGTGCCAGCAGTGTAGACATTAAGAGGACCCAGTTCTTC.